Listed here are 29 T cell receptor beta chains from one sample, sequenced in a study of cytomegalovirus exposure and HLA in healthy donors. PCR was performed using 60 Vbeta and 13 Jbeta primers. Clones were read by immunoSEQ multiplex PCR, and TCRdb kept only the in-frame ones, dropping some. The sample has about 190,000 clones; roughly 73% are singletons. The sample was PBMCs. The receptors derive from a woman aged 25 to 39 in good health and CMV-seropositive.

The chain has TRBV5-6 and TRBJ2-1; D call uncertain. V was trimmed by 4 bases and J by 0 bases, leaving 14 bases between them. The CDR3 has 16 amino acids. Germline-derived CDR1 and CDR2 are SGHDT and YYEEEE. The chain's CDR3 is CASSPLVLSSYNEQFF. CDR3 DNA sequence: TGTGCCAGCAGCCCATTAGTGCTGAGCTCCTACAATGAGCAGTTCTTC.

This clone has more than one count but fewer than ten. The rearrangement uses TRBV5-4 and TRBJ2-7; 10 bases align to TRBD2. Germline loops: CDR1 SGHNT, CDR2 YYREEE (reference sequence). Germline trimming cut 0 bases from V and 0 bases from J; bases unmatched to any gene: 6. This CDR3 comprises 17 residues. The CDR3 region has the DNA TGTGCCAGCAGCTTGGTTAGCGGGGGGTCATACTCCTACGAGCAGTACTTC. Encoded protein: CASSLVSGGSYSYEQYF.

In this sample, this clone turned up a few times. The chain uses TRBV2 and TRBJ1-4; 10 nucleotides line up with TRBD1. Germline V gene data show CDR1 as SNHLY and CDR2 as FYNNEI. The CDR3 loop spans 13 amino acids. The trim removed 9 bases at V and 8 bases at J, leaving 6 bases unmatched. Here the CDR3 reads CARGDRGREKLFF. The CDR3, as DNA: TGTGCCAGGGGGGACAGGGGACGGGAAAAACTGTTTTTT.

V gene TRBV27 combines with J gene TRBJ2-5; 7 bases fit TRBD2. Germline V gene data show CDR1 as MNHEY and CDR2 as SMNVEV (reference sequence). The ends lost 6 bases at V and 1 base at J; junction bases unmatched: 11. The CDR3 is 16 residues long. This CDR3 reads CASRKTAGSLQETQYF. CDR3 nucleotide sequence: TGTGCCAGCAGAAAAACAGCGGGATCACTCCAAGAGACCCAGTACTTC.

The chain carries TRBV9 and TRBJ1-1; D remains unclear. This CDR3 region has 15 residues. Per the germline V gene, CDR1 is SGDLS and CDR2 is YYNGEE. Trimming stripped 5 bases from V and 0 bases from J, with 14 bases between. CDR3 protein: CASRLGTAMNTEAFF. In DNA, the CDR3 is TGTGCCAGCAGGTTAGGCACAGCCATGAACACTGAAGCTTTCTTT.

The chain employs TRBV4-1 and TRBJ2-2; a weak D match, TRBD1 (5 bases). CDR3 length equals 14 residues. V was cut by 6 bases and J by 0 bases, with 8 bases left in between. Germline values: CDR1 MGHRA, CDR2 YSYEKL. CDR3 sequence: CASSHRTNTGELFF. The CDR3 bases are TGCGCCAGCAGTCACAGGACGAACACCGGGGAGCTGTTTTTT.

The rearrangement joins TRBV5-6 to TRBJ2-5, with a tentative D call TRBD1 (6 bases). Trimming stripped 4 bases from V and 1 base from J, with 14 bases between. This CDR3 comprises 15 residues. The germline CDR1 and CDR2 sequences are SGHDT and YYEEEE. CDR3 sequence reads: CASSGRNRAQETQYF. The CDR3 coding sequence is TGTGCCAGCAGCGGGAGAAACAGGGCCCAAGAGACCCAGTACTTC.

The chain is built from TRBV7-3 and TRBJ1-1; TRBD1 matches 8 bases. Trimming removed 2 bases from V and 3 bases from J; junction bases left unmatched: 8. Germline assignment: CDR1 SGHTA and CDR2 FQGTGA. This CDR3 has 16 amino acids. CDR3 sequence reads: CASSLVAAGGHTEAFF. The CDR3 nucleotides are TGTGCCAGCAGCTTAGTAGCAGCAGGGGGCCACACTGAAGCTTTCTTT. Variable domain in full (rest from reference TRBV7-3 and TRBJ1-1): GAGVSQTPSNKVTEKGKYVELRCDPISGHTALYWYRQSLGQGPEFLIYFQGTGAADDSGLPNDRFFAVRPEGSVSTLKIQRTERGDSAVYLCASSLVAAGGHTEAFFGQGTRLTVV.

There are a few counts of this clone. V and J are TRBV6-5 and TRBJ2-3; 8 positions match TRBD2. The CDR3 is 14 residues long. J gave up 5 bases and V 3 bases, and 4 bases lay outside the gene matches. The germline CDR1 and CDR2 sequences are MNHEY and SVGAGI. In DNA, the CDR3 is TGTGCCAGCAGTTATCGGGAGGGCCAAGATACGCAGTATTTT. Protein: CASSYREGQDTQYF.

There are a few counts of this clone. The chain uses TRBV4-2 and TRBJ1-4; weak D call: TRBD1 (5 bases). The V gene's germline CDR1 is LGHNA and CDR2 YNFKEQ. This CDR3 comprises 15 residues. With 4 bases removed from V and 8 bases from J, the gap between germline ends came to 17 bases. CDR3: CASSLPSGVGEKLFF. The CDR3 DNA reads TGTGCCAGCAGCCTACCCTCGGGGGTGGGGGAAAAACTGTTTTTT.

This clone occurred a few times. The V gene is TRBV2, the J gene TRBJ2-1; 8 positions agree with TRBD1. V was clipped by 6 bases and J by 2 bases; unmatched bases: 6. CDR1 is SNHLY, CDR2 FYNNEI, per germline. This CDR3 has 15 residues. As DNA, the CDR3 is TGTGCCAGCAGCCCGGACAGGGTAGCCTACAATGAGCAGTTCTTC. Protein: CASSPDRVAYNEQFF.

J is TRBJ2-3 and V is TRBV5-4, with no clear D. Between the trimmed V and J ends, which lost 1 base and 0 bases, there was a span of 6 bases. The CDR3 is made up of 14 amino acids. Germline V gene lookup returns CDR1 SGHNT and CDR2 YYREEE (reference sequence). CDR3 sequence (DNA): TGTGCCAGCAGCTTGTCCCATAGCACAGATACGCAGTATTTT. Translating gives CASSLSHSTDTQYF.

The V and J genes are TRBV29-1 and TRBJ1-1, with 11 bases fitting TRBD1. The CDR3 runs 14 residues. Germline V gene data show CDR1 as SQVTM and CDR2 as ANQGSEA. The V gene end was trimmed by 7 bases and the J gene end by 5 bases; junction bases not matched to a gene: 9. This CDR3 is CSALDRGRGTEAFF. The CDR3 coding sequence is TGCAGCGCCCTGGACAGGGGGCGGGGTACTGAAGCTTTCTTT.

The V gene is TRBV29-1, the J gene TRBJ2-7; maybe TRBD2 (6 bases). V lost 5 bases and J 2 bases, leaving 25 bases between the germline ends. The CDR3 has 17 residues. Germline lookup yields CDR1 SQVTM and CDR2 ANQGSEA. The CDR3 DNA reads TGCAGCGTTTATTCCCTGGCGATGGCGGGGCCCACCTACGAGCAGTACTTC. Its translation is CSVYSLAMAGPTYEQYF.

The chain couples TRBV4-3 to TRBJ2-7; 10 bases map to TRBD2. The germline V gene encodes CDR1 LGHNA and CDR2 YSLEER. V shed 3 bases, J shed 5 bases, and the junction held 10 bases outside the gene matches. CDR3 length: 16 amino acids. CDR3 sequence (DNA): TGCGCCAGCAGCCAGGCTCTAGCGGGAGTTGGGAACGAGCAGTACTTC. Its protein product is CASSQALAGVGNEQYF.

This clone has only a few counts. The chain combines TRBV15 with TRBJ2-1; 8 bases map to TRBD2. Germline V gene sequence: CDR1 LNHNV, CDR2 YYDKDF (reference sequence). Trimming cost V 0 bases and J 3 bases; bases outside gene matches: 1. This CDR3 contains 15 residues. CDR3 in amino acids: CATSRDGRVYNEQFF. The CDR3 bases are TGTGCCACCAGCAGAGACGGGAGGGTCTACAATGAGCAGTTCTTC.

For the CDR3, the DNA is TGCGCCAGCAGCAAAACTAGCGGGGCCTACAATGAGCAGTTCTTC. It encodes CASSKTSGAYNEQFF. The rearrangement links TRBV5-1 to TRBJ2-1; 10 nucleotides align to TRBD2. After removal of 4 bases from V and 2 bases from J, the junction contained 3 bases not matched to a gene. CDR3 length: 15 residues. Germline loops: CDR1 SGHRS, CDR2 YFSETQ.

The V and J genes are TRBV30 and TRBJ2-3; 7 bases line up with TRBD1. The CDR3 has 15 residues. Germline CDR1 is GTSNPN and CDR2 is SVGIG (reference sequence). J lost 4 bases, V lost 0 bases, and 7 bases had no gene match. DNA of the CDR3: TGTGCCTGGAGTGTACGACAGGGTCGGGCAGATACGCAGTATTTT. Its protein product is CAWSVRQGRADTQYF.

The V call is TRBV11-2, the J call TRBJ2-5, with 9 positions matching TRBD2. The CDR3 totals 15 residues. The ends lost 3 bases at V and 4 bases at J; junction bases unmatched: 6. CDR1 and CDR2 (germline): SGHAT, FQNNGV. CDR3 sequence: CASSFSSGVGETQYF. The CDR3 region has the DNA TGTGCCAGCAGCTTTTCTAGCGGGGTAGGAGAGACCCAGTACTTC.

The genes are TRBV9 and TRBJ2-1, with D hard to call. Germline loops: CDR1 SGDLS, CDR2 YYNGEE. CDR3 length: 13 residues. Trimming took off 3 bases at V and 5 bases at J, with 9 bases between the two ends. The CDR3 sequence is CASSADNDNEQFF. In DNA form, the CDR3 reads TGTGCCAGCAGCGCAGACAACGACAATGAGCAGTTCTTC.

Comments on this clone: Mismatch with germline at one junction end may stem from a read error. The chain uses TRBV6-1 and TRBJ2-4; D may be TRBD1 (5 bases). CDR3 size: 11 residues. Germline V CDR1 and CDR2: MNHNS, SASEGT. CDR3 sequence reads: CASSEASGRNF. CDR3 nucleotides: TGTGCCAGCAGTGAAGCATCAGGGCGGAACTTC.

The chain joins TRBV19 to TRBJ2-7; 7 bases agree with TRBD1. Germline V lookup: CDR1 LNHDA, CDR2 SQIVND (reference sequence). The CDR3 covers 14 residues. The ends lost 4 bases at V and 7 bases at J; junction bases unmatched: 10. DNA for the CDR3: TGTGCCAGTAGTAGTCGACAGGGTACGGGGGAGCAGTACTTC. It yields the protein CASSSRQGTGEQYF.

This chain links TRBV2 with TRBJ1-1, with D unresolved. The CDR3 totals 11 residues. Trimming shortened V by 6 bases and J by 6 bases, and 8 bases separated the two germline ends. Germline V lookup: CDR1 SNHLY, CDR2 FYNNEI. The CDR3 reads CASRGVPEAFF. The DNA for the CDR3 is TGTGCCAGCAGGGGAGTTCCTGAAGCTTTCTTT.

With regard to this clone: Its ends do not fully match the called genes, so a read error is possible. The chain recombines TRBV20-1 with TRBJ1-2, with 7 bases that match TRBD1. CDR1 and CDR2 (germline): DFQATT, SNEGSKA (reference sequence). The CDR3 is 10 amino acids. This chain's CDR3 is CSAVQGGKFF. The CDR3 DNA reads as TGCAGTGCTGTCCAGGGGGGAAAATTTTTC.

This clone came up once. The chain links TRBV5-5 to TRBJ1-2; perhaps TRBD1 as D (5 bases). The CDR3 is made up of 13 amino acids. Trimming removed 4 bases from V and 3 bases from J, with 10 bases in between. Germline CDR1 is SGHKS and CDR2 is YYEKEE (reference sequence). The CDR3 here is CASSLGGDYGYTF. The CDR3 DNA reads TGTGCCAGCAGCCTAGGAGGGGACTATGGCTACACCTTC.

Note on this clone: The germline gene is not matched at one end of the junction; a read error may be the cause. The V and J genes are TRBV7-7 and TRBJ1-1; D remains ambiguous. The germline V gene has CDR1 SSHAT and CDR2 FNYEAQ (reference sequence). This CDR3 region has 13 residues. DNA for the CDR3: TGTGCTAGCAGCTTAGGGCAGAACACTGAAGCTTTCTTT. Its protein is CASSLGQNTEAFF.

The chain has TRBV7-2 and TRBJ2-3; TRBD1 might be the D (5 bases). This CDR3 has 14 amino acids. Trimming stripped 5 bases from V and 0 bases from J, with 9 bases between. The germline V gene has CDR1 SGHTA and CDR2 FQGNSA. As DNA, the CDR3 is TGTGCCAGCAGCCTGGACATTAGCACAGATACGCAGTATTTT. It yields the protein CASSLDISTDTQYF.

As for this clone: Its ends do not fully match the called genes, so a read error is possible. The chain has TRBV19 and TRBJ2-1; TRBD1 might be the D (5 bases). In germline, CDR1 is LNHDA, CDR2 SQIVND (reference sequence). The CDR3 totals 16 residues. In DNA, the CDR3 is TGTGCCAGTAGTTTGGGTTTGCAGGGAAACTACGATGAGCAGTTCTTC. Translation gives CASSLGLQGNYDEQFF.

The chain recombines TRBV5-4 with TRBJ2-7, with 7 bases matching TRBD1. V lost 1 base and J lost 6; bases outside the gene matches: 7. This CDR3 is built from 14 residues. Germline CDR1 and CDR2: SGHNT and YYREEE (reference sequence). CDR3 coding DNA: TGTGCCAGCAGCTTGAAGGGGGCGCTTGCCGAGCAGTACTTC. As protein: CASSLKGALAEQYF.